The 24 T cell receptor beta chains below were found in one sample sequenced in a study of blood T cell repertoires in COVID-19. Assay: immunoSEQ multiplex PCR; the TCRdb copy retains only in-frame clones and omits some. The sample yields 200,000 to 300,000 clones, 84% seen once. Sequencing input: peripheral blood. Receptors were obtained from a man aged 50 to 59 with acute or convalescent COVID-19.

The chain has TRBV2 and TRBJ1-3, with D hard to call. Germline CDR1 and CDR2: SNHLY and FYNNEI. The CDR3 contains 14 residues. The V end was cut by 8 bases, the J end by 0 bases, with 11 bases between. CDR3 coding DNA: TGTGCCAGCTATCTTGTTAGCTCTGGAAACACCATATATTTT. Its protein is CASYLVSSGNTIYF.

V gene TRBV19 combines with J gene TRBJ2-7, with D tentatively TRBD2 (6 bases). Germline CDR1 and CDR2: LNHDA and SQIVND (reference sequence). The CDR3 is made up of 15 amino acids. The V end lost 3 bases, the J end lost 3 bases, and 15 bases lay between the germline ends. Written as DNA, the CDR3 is TGTGCCAGTAGTATCGGGGGAGCCCCAAACTACGAGCAGTACTTC. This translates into CASSIGGAPNYEQYF.

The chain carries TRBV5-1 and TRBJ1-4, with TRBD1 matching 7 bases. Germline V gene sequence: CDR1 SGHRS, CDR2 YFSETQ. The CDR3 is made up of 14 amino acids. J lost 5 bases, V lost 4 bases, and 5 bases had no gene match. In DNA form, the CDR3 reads TGCGCCAGCAGCGAGGGGACAGCAAATGAAAAACTGTTTTTT. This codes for CASSEGTANEKLFF.

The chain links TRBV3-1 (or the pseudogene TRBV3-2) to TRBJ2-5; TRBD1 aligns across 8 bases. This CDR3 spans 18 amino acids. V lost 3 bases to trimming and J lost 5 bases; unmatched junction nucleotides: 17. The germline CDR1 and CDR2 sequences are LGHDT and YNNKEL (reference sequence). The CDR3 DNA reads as TGTGCCAGCAGCCACGACAGGGGTCTTGTCCTCAGGATGGAGACCCAGTACTTC. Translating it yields CASSHDRGLVLRMETQYF.

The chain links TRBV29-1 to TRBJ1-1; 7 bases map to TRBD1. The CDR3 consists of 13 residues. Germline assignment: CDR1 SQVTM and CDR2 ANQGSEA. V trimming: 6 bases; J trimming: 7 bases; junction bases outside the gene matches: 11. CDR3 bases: TGCAGCGTGGTAGGACAGGCCTCCGGTGAAGCTTTCTTT. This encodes CSVVGQASGEAFF.

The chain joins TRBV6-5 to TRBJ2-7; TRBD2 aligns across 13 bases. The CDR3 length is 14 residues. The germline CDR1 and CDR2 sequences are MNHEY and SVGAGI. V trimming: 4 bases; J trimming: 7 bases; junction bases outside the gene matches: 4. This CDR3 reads CASSWGLAGSEQYF. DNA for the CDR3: TGTGCCAGCAGTTGGGGACTAGCGGGATCTGAGCAGTACTTC.

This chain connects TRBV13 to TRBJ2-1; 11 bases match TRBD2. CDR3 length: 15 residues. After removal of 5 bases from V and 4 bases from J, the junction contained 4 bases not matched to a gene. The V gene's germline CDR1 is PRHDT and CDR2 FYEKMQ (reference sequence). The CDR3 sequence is CASSPSGGFYNEQFF. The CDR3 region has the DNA TGTGCCAGCAGCCCTAGCGGGGGGTTTTACAATGAGCAGTTCTTC.

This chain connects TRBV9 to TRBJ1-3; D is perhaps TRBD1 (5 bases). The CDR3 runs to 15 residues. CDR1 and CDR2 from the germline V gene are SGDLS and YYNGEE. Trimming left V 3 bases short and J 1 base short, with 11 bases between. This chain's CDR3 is CASSAGGGSGNTIYF. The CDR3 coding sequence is TGTGCCAGCAGCGCCGGCGGGGGATCTGGAAACACCATATATTTT.

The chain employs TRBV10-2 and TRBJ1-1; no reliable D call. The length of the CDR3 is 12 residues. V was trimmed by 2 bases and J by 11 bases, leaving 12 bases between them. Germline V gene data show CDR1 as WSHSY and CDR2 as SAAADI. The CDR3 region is CASSEVRGWAFF. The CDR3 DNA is TGCGCCAGCAGTGAGGTACGGGGTTGGGCTTTCTTT.

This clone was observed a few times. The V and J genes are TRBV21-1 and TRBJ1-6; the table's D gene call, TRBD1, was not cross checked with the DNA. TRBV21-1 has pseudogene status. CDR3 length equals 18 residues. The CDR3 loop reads CASSKGHRSKLVISPLHF. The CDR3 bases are TGTGCCAGCAGCAAAGGGCACAGGTCAAAGCTGGTAATTTCACCCCTCCACTTT.

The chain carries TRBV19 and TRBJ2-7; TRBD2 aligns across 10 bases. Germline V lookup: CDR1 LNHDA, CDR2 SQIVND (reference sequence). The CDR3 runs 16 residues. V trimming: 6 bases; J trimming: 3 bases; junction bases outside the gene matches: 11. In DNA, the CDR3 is TGTGCCAGTAGCTCTTTTAGCGGGGGGCTTCTCTACGAGCAGTACTTC. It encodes CASSSFSGGLLYEQYF.

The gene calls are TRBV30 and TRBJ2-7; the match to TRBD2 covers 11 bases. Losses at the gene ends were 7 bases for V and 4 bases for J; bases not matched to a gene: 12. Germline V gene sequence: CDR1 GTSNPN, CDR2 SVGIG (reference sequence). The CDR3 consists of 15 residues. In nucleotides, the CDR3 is TGTGCCTTCCAGACGAACCCTAGCGGGAGGTACGAGCAGTACTTC. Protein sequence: CAFQTNPSGRYEQYF. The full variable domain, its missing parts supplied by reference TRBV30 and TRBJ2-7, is SQTIHQWPATLVQPVGSPLSLECTVEGTSNPNLYWYRQAAGRGLQLLFYSVGIGQISSEVPQNLSASRPQDRQFILSSKKLLLSDSGFYLCAFQTNPSGRYEQYFGPGTRLTVT.

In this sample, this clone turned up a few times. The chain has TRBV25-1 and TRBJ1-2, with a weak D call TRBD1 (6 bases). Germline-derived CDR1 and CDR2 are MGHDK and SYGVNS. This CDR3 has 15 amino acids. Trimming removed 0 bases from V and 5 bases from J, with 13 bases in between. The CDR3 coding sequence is TGTGCCAGCAGTGAATATCAGGGGACGGGATATGGCTACACCTTC. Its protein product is CASSEYQGTGYGYTF.

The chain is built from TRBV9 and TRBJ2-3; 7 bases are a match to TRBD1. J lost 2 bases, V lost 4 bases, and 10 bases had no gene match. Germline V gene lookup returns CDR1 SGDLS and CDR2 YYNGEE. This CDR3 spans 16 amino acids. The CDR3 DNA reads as TGTGCCAGCAGCTCCCCGGGACAGCCCCTCACAGATACGCAGTATTTT. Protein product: CASSSPGQPLTDTQYF. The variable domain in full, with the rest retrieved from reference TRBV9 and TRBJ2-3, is DSGVTQTPKHLITATGQRVTLRCSPRSGDLSVYWYQQSLDQGLQFLIQYYNGEERAKGNILERFSAQQFPDLHSELNLSSLELGDSALYFCASSSPGQPLTDTQYFGPGTRLTVL.

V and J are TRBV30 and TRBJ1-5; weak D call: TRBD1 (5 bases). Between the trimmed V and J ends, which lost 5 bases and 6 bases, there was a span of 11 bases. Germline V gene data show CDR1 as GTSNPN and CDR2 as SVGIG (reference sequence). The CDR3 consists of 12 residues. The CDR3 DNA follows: TGTGCCTGGGGGGGAGGAATTCAGCCCCAGCATTTT. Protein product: CAWGGGIQPQHF.

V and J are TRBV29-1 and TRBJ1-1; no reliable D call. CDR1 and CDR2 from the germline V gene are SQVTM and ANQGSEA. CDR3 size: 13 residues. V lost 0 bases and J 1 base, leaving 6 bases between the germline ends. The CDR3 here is CSVEEHENTEAFF. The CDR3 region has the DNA TGCAGCGTTGAAGAACACGAGAACACTGAAGCTTTCTTT.

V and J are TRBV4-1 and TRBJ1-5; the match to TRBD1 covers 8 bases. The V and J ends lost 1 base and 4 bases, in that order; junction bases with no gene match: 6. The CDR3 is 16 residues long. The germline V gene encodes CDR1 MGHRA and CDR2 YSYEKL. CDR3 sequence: CASSQGSDRANQPQHF. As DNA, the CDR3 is TGCGCCAGCAGCCAAGGATCGGACAGGGCAAATCAGCCCCAGCATTTT.

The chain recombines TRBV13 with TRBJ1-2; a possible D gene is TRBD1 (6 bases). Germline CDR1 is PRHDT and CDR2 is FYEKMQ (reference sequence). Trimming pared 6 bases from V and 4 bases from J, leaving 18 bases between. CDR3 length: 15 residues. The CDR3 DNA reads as TGTGCCAGCAGGGCGACAGGACCCGTCTCCTATGGCTACACCTTC. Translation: CASRATGPVSYGYTF.

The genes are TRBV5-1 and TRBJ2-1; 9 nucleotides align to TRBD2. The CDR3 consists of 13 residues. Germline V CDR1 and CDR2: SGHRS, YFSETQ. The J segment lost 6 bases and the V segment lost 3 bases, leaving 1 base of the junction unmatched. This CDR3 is CASSSLAGNEQFF. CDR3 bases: TGCGCCAGCAGCTCACTAGCGGGCAATGAGCAGTTCTTC.

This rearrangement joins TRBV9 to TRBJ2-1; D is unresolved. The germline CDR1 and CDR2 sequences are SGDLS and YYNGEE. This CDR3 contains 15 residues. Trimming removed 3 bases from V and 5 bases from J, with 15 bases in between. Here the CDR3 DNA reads TGTGCCAGCAGCGCCGTAGTGTACCTTAACAATGAGCAGTTCTTC. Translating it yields CASSAVVYLNNEQFF.

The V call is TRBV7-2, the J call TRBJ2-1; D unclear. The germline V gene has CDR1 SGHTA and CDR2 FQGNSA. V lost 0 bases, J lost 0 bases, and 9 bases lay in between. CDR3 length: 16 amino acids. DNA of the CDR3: TGTGCCAGCAGCTTAGCGCGCGCGAACTCCTACAATGAGCAGTTCTTC. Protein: CASSLARANSYNEQFF.

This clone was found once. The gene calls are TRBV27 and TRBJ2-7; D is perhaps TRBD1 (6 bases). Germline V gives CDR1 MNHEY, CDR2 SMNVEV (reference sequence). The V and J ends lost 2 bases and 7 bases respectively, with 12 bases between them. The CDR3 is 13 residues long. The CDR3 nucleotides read TGTGCCAGCAGTTTACAACCGAGGGGGGAGCAGTACTTC. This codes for CASSLQPRGEQYF.

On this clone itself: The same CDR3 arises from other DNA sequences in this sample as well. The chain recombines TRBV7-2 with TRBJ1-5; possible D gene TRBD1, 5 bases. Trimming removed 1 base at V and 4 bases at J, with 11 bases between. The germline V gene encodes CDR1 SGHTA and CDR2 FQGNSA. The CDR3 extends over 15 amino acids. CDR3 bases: TGTGCCAGCAGCTTAGAAGGGGCAGGGAATCAGCCCCAGCATTTT. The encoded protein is CASSLEGAGNQPQHF. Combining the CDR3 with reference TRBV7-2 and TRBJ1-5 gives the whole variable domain GAGVSQSPSNKVTEKGKDVELRCDPISGHTALYWYRQSLGQGLEFLIYFQGNSAPDKSGLPSDRFSAERTGGSVSTLTIQRTQQEDSAVYLCASSLEGAGNQPQHFGDGTRLSIL.

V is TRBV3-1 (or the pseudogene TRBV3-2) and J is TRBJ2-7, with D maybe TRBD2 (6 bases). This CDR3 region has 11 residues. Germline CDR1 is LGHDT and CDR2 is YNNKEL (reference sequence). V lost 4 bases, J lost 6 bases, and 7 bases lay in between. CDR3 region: CASSRLGEQYF. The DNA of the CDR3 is TGTGCCAGCAGCCGACTAGGCGAGCAGTACTTC.